Listed here is a single T cell receptor (beta chain). The entry originates in a study of T-cell memory formation after mild COVID-19. TCRdb re-called the 5' RACE reads with MiXCR, one entry per CDR3 protein. The data hold roughly 600,000 distinct CDR3 sequences, with 15% to 20% observed a single time. V was cut by 4 bases and J by 11 bases, with 24 bases left in between. Per the germline V gene, CDR1 is SGHRS and CDR2 is YFSETQ. The CDR3 runs 15 residues. The receptor was derived from an adult woman who had mild COVID-19 (a few samples of this study predate the infection). Cell type and time point are not known. The chain recombines TRBV5-1 with TRBJ1-1, with D possibly matching TRBD1 (6 bases). Sequenced input: PBMCs or a T cell subset sorted from them (not recorded which). The CDR3 nucleotides read TGCGCCAGCAGCCCACGGCCGGGGGCGCCTACAGGTGCTTTCTTT. Residues: CASSPRPGAPTGAFF.